This TCR beta chain was captured by sequencing in a study of T cell responses to AZD1222 COVID-19 vaccine. Study-wide context: Second-dose intervals near 4 or 12 weeks were combined.

Study-wide findings and caveats: Possibly, clonal diversity was underestimated; donors were largely white British and included more females. Receipt of two AZD1222 doses was followed by a rise in Spike-specific TCR breadth and depth.

The repertoire was sequenced with immunoSEQ multiplex PCR; TCRdb's copy has only in-frame clones and lacks some. The data contain 150,000 to 200,000 clones, over 75% of them singletons. This clone has a handful of counts. Its antigen remains unknown. The CDR3 has 16 residues. V lost 7 bases, J lost 2 bases, and 10 bases stayed unmatched. The germline V gene encodes CDR1 SGHDT and CDR2 YYEEEE. The sequencing here drew on peripheral blood, taken on day 0 of AZD1222 vaccination. The genes are TRBV5-6 and TRBJ2-5; 11 bases align to TRBD2. The receptor comes from an adult in good health. DNA of the CDR3: TGTGCCAGCGGCCCCCTAGCGGGGGGTCATCAAGAGACCCAGTACTTC. Its translation: CASGPLAGGHQETQYF.